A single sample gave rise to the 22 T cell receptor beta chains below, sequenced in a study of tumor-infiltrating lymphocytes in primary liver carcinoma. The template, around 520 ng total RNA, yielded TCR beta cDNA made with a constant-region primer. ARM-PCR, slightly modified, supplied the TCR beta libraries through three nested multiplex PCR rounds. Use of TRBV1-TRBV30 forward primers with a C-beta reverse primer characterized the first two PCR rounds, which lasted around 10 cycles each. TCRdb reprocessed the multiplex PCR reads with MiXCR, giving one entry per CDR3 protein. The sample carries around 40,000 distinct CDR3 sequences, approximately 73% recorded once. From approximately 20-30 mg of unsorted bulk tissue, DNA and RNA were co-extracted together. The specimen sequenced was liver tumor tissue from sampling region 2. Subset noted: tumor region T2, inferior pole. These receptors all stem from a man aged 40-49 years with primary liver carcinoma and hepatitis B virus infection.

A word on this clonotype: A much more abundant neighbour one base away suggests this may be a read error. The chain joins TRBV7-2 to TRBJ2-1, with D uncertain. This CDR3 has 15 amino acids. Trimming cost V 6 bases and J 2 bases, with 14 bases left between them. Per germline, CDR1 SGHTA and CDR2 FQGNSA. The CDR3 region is CASRERARPYNEQFF. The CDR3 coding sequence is TGTGCCAGCAGGGAGCGAGCTAGACCCTACAATGAGCAGTTCTTC.

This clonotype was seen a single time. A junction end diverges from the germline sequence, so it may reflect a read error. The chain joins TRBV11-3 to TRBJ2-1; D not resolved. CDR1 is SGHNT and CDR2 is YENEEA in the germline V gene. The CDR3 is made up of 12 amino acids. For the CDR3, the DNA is TGTGCCAGCAGCTTGAATGCCGATGAACAGTTCTTC. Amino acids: CASSLNADEQFF.

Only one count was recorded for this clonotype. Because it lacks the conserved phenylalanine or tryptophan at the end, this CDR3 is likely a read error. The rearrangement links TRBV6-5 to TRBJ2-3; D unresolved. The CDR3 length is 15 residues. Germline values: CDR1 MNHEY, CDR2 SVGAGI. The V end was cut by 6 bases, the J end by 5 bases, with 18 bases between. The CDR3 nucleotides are TGTGCCAGCAGAACCCCAAAGACTGGGTTAGATACGCAGTATCTT. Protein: CASRTPKTGLDTQYL.

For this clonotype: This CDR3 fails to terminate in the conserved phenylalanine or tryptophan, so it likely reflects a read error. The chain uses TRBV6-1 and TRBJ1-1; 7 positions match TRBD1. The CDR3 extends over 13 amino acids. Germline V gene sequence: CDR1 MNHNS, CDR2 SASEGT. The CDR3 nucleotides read TGTGGCAGCAGTGAGTCAGGGGGCACTGAAGCTTTCTCT. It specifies CGSSESGGTEAFS.

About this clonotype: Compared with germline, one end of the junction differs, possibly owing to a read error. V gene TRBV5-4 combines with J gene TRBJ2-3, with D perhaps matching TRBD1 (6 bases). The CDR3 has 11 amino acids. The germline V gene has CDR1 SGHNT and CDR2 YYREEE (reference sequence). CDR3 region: CVRSQNERTDF. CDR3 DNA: TGTGTGAGGAGCCAGAACGAAAGGACAGATTTT.

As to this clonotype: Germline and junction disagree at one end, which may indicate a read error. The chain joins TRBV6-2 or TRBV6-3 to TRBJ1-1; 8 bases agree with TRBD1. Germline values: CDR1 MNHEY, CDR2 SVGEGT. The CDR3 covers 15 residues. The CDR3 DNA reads TGTGCCAGCAGTACGCAGGGGGCAGGCACGACTGAATCTTTCTTT. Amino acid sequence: CASSTQGAGTTESFF.

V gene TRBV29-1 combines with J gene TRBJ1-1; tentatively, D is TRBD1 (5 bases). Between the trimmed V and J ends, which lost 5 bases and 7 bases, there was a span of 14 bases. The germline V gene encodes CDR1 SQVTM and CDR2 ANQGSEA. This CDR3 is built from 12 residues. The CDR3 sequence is CSVRWGADEAFF. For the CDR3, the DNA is TGCAGCGTTCGGTGGGGCGCGGATGAAGCTTTCTTT.

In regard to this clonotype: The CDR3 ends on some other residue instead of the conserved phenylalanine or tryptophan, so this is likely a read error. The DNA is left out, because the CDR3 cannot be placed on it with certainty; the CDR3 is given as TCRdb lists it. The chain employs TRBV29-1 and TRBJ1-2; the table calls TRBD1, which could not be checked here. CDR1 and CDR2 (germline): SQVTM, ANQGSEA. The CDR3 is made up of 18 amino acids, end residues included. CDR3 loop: CSVGAPTGTQVANYGNTL.

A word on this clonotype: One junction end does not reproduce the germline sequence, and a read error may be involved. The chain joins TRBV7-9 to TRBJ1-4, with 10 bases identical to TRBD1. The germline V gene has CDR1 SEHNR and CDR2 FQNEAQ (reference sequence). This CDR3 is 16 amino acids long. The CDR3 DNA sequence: TGTGCCATCAGCCATCCGGGACAGGGGAGAGGTGAAAAACTGTTTTTT. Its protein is CAISHPGQGRGEKLFF.

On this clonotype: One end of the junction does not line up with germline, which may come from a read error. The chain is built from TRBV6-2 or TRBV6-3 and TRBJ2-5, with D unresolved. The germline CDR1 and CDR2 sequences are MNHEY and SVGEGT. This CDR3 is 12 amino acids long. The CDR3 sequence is CASSYLEETQYF. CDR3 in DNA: TGTGCCAGTAGTTACTTGGAAGAGACCCAGTACTTC.

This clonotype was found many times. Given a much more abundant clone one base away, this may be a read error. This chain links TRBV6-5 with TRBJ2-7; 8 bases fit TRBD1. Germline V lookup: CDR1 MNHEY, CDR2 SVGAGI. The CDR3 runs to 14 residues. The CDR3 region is CASSAAGGEYGQYF. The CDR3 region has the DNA TGTGCCAGCAGCGCGGCAGGGGGCGAGTACGGGCAGTACTTC.

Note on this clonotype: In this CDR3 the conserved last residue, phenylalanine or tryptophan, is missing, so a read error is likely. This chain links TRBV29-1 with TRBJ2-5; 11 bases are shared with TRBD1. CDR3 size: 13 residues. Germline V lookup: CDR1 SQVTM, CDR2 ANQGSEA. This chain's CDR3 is CSVEGTGGETQYY. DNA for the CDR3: TGCAGTGTTGAAGGGACAGGGGGGGAGACCCAGTACTAC.

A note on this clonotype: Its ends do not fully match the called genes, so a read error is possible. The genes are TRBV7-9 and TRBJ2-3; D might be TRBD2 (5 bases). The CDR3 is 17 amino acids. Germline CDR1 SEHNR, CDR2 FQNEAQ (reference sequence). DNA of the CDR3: TGTGCCAGCAGCTTAGATAGAGGGTGGCGGAGCACAGATATGCAGTATTTT. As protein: CASSLDRGWRSTDMQYF.

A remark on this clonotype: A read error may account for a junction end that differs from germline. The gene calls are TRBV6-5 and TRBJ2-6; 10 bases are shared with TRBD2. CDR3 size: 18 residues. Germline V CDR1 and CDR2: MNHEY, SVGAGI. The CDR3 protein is CASRYNPSGSTGVNVLTF. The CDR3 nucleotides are TGTGCAAGCAGGTACAATCCTAGCGGGAGTACTGGGGTCAACGTCCTGACTTTC.

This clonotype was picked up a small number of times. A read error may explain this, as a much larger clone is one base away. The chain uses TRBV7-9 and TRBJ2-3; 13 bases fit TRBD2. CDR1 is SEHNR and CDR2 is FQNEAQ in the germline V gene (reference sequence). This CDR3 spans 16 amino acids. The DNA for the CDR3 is TGTGCCGGCAGCCTGACTAGCGGGGGGTCCACAGATACGCAGTATTTT. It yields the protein CAGSLTSGGSTDTQYF.

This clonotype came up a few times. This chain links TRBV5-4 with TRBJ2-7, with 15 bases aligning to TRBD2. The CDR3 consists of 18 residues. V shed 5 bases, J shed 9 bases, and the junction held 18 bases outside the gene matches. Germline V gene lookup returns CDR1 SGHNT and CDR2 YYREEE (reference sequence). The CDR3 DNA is TGTGCCAGCAGTCGGACTAGCGGGAGGGTCCCCACTTATTATGGGCAGTACTTC. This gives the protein CASSRTSGRVPTYYGQYF. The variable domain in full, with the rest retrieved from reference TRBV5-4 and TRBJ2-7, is ETGVTQSPTHLIKTRGQQVTLRCSSQSGHNTVSWYQQALGQGPQFIFQYYREEENGRGNFPPRFSGLQFPNYSSELNVNALELDDSALYLCASSRTSGRVPTYYGQYFGPGTRLTVT.

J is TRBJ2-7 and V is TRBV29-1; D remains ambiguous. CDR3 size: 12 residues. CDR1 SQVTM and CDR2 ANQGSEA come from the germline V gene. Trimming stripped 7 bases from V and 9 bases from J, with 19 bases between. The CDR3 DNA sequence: TGCAGCGCAGGTTGGGGTAATCACAGGCAGTACTTC. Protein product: CSAGWGNHRQYF.

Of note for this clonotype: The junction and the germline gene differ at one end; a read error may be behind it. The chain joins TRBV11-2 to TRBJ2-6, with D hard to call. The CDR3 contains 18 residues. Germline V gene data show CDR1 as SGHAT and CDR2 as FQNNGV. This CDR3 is CASSSWVPNLTGANVLTF. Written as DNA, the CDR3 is TGTGCTAGCAGCAGCTGGGTACCAAATCTCACTGGGGCCAACGTCCTGACTTTC.

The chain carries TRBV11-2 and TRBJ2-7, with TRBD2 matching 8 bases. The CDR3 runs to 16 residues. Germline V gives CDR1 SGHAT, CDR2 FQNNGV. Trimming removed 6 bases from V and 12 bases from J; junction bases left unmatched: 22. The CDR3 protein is CASRAGAGEGFYEWYF. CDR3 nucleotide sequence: TGTGCCAGCAGGGCGGGAGCGGGAGAAGGATTCTACGAGTGGTACTTC.

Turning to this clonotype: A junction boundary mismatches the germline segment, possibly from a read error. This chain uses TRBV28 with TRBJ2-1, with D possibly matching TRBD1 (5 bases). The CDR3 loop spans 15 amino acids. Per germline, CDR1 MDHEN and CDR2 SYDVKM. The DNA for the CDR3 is TGTGCCACCAGTTTAGTTGGGGCATCTGGGAATGAGCAGTTCTTT. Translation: CATSLVGASGNEQFF.

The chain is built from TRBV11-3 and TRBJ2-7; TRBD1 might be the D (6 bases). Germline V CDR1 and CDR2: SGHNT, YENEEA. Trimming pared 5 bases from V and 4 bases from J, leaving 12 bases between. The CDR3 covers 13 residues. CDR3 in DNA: TGTGCCAGCAGCATAGGGACATCATACGAGCAGTACTTC. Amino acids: CASSIGTSYEQYF.

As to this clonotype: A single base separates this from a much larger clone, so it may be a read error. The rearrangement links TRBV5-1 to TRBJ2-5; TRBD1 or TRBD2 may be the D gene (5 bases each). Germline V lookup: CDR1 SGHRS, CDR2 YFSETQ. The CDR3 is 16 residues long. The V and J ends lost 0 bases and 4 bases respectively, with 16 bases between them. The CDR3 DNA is TGCGCCAGCAGCTTGGGGGGTGACAAGAGGGGAGAGACCCAGTACTTC. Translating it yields CASSLGGDKRGETQYF.